This T cell receptor beta chain was recovered during a study of T cells in Graves' hyperthyroidism and ophthalmopathy. This clonotype has more than one count but fewer than ten. The investigators amplified TCR beta CDR3 regions from RNA transcripts. The TCR CDR3 first-round RT-PCR relied on the HTBI primer set. MiXCR was run by TCRdb on the multiplex PCR reads, yielding one entry per CDR3 protein. The profile shows approximately 400,000 distinct CDR3 sequences, roughly 14% of them singletons. Germline CDR1 and CDR2: SGHVS and FNYEAQ. The CDR3 is 15 amino acids. With 5 bases clipped from V and 6 bases from J, the junction kept 10 bases outside the gene matches.

V is TRBV7-6 and J is TRBJ1-1; TRBD1 aligns across 9 bases. This clonotype originated in a man aged 25-40 years with Graves' hyperthyroidism that later progressed to Graves' ophthalmopathy. What was sequenced was blood. CDR3 residues: CASSAGTGIRAEAFF. DNA for the CDR3: TGTGCCAGCAGCGCTGGGACAGGGATTCGCGCTGAAGCTTTCTTT.